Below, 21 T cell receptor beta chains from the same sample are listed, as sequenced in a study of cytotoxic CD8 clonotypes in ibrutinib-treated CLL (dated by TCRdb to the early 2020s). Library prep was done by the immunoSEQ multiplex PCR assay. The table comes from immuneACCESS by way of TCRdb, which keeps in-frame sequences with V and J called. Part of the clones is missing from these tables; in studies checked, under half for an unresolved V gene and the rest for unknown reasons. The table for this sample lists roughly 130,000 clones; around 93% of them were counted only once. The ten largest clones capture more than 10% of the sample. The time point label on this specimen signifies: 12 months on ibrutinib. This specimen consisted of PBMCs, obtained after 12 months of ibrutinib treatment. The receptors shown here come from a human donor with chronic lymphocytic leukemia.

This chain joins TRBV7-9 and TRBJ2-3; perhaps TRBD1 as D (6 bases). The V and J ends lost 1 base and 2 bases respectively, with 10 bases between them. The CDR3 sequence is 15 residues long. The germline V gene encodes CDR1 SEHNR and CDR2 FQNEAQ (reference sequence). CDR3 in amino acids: CASSLGGGHTDTQYF. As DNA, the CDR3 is TGTGCCAGCAGCTTAGGTGGGGGACACACAGATACGCAGTATTTT.

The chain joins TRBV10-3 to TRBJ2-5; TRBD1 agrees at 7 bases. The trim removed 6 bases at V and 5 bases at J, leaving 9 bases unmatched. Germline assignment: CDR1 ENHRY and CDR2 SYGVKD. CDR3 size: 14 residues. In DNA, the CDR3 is TGTGCCATCAGGACCGGGACAGCCCCTGAGACCCAGTACTTC. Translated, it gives CAIRTGTAPETQYF.

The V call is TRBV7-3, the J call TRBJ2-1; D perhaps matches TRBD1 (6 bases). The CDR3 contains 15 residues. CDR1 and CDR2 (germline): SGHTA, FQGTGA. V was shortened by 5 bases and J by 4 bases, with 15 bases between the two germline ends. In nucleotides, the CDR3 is TGTGCCAGCAGCCTCGGACAGCCCTTATACAATGAGCAGTTCTTC. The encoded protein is CASSLGQPLYNEQFF.

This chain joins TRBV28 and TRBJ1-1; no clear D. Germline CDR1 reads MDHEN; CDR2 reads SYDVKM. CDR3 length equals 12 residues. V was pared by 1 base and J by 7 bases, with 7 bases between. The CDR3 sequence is CASSLYPDEAFF. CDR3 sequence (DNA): TGTGCCAGCAGTTTATATCCGGATGAAGCTTTCTTT.

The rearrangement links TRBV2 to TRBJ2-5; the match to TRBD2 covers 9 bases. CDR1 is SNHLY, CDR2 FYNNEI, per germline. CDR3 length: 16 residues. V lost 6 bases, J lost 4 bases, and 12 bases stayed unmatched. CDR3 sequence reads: CASRAWASGAGETQYF. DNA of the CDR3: TGTGCCAGCAGGGCTTGGGCTAGCGGGGCGGGAGAGACCCAGTACTTC.

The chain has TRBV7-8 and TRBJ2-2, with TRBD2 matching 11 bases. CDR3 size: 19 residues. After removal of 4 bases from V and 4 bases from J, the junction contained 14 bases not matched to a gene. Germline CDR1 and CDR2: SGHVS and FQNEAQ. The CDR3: CASSSGTSGAPWGTGELFF. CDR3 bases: TGTGCCAGCAGCTCCGGGACTAGCGGCGCCCCTTGGGGCACCGGGGAGCTGTTTTTT.

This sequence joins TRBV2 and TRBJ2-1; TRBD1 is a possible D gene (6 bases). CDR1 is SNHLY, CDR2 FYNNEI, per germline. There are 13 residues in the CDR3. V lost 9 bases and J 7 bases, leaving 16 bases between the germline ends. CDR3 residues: CARQGESRNEQFF. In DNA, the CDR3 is TGTGCCAGACAGGGCGAGTCGAGAAATGAGCAGTTCTTC.

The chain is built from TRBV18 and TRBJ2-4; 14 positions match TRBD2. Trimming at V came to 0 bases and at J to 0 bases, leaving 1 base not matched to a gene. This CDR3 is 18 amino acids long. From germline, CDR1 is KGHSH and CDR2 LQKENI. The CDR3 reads CASSPPGLAGVAKNIQYF. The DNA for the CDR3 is TGTGCCAGCTCACCACCGGGACTAGCGGGGGTAGCCAAAAACATTCAGTACTTC.

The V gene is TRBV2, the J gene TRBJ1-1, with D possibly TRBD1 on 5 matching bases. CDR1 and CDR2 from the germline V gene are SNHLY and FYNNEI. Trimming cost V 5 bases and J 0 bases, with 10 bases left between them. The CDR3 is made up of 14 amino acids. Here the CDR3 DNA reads TGTGCCAGCAGTCTCGGGACCTTGAACACTGAAGCTTTCTTT. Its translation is CASSLGTLNTEAFF.

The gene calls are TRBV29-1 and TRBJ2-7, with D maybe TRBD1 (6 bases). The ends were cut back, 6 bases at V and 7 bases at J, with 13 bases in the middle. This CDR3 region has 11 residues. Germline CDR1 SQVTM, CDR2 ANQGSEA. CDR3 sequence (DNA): TGCAGCGTATACAGGGTCGGTGAGCAGTACTTC. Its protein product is CSVYRVGEQYF.

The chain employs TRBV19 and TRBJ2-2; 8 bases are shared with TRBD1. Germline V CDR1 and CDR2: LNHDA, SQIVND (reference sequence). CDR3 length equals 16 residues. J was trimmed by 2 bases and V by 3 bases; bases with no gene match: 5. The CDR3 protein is CASSIQGAGNTGELFF. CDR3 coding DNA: TGTGCCAGTAGTATCCAGGGGGCGGGAAACACCGGGGAGCTGTTTTTT.

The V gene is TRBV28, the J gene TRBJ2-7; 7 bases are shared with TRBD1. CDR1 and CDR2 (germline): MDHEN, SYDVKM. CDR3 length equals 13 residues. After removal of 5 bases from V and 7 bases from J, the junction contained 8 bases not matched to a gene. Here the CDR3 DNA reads TGTGCCAGCAGTGACAGGGACCGAAGGGAGCAGTACTTC. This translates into CASSDRDRREQYF.

The CDR3 is CASSLNGRALNEQFF. In nucleotides, the CDR3 is TGTGCCAGCAGCTTAAACGGGAGGGCCCTCAATGAGCAGTTCTTC. The chain recombines TRBV7-3 with TRBJ2-1, with TRBD2 matching 8 bases. J gave up 6 bases and V 1 base, and 5 bases lay outside the gene matches. CDR1 is SGHTA and CDR2 is FQGTGA in the germline V gene. The CDR3 totals 15 residues.

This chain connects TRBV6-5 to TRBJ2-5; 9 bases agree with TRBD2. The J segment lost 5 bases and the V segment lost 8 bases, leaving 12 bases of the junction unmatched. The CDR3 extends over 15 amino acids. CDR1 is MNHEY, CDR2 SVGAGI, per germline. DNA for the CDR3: TGTGCCAGCCGGTCGGGAGCTAGCGGGAAGGAGACCCAGTACTTC. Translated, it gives CASRSGASGKETQYF.

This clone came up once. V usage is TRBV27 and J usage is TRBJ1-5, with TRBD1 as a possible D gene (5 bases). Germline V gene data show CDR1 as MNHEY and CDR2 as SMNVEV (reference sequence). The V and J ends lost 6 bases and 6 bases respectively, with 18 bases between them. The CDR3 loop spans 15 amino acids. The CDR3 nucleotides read TGTGCCAGCAGAACTGGGACGGCGGGGCGTCAGCCCCAGCATTTT. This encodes CASRTGTAGRQPQHF.

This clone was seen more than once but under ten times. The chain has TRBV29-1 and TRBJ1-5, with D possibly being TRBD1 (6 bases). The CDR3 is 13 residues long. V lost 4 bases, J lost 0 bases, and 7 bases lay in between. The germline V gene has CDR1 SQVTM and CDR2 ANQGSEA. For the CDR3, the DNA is TGCAGCGTTGGGACAGCTAGCAATCAGCCCCAGCATTTT. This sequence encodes CSVGTASNQPQHF.

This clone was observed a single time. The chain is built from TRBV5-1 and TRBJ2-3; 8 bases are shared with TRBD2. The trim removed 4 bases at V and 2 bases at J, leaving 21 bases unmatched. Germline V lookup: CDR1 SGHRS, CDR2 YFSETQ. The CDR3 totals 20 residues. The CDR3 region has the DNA TGCGCCAGCAGCCCAAAGGGGGGGCTAGCGGGTGATAGACTCACAGATACGCAGTATTTT. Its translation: CASSPKGGLAGDRLTDTQYF. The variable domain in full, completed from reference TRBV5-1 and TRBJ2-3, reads KAGVTQTPRYLIKTRGQQVTLSCSPISGHRSVSWYQQTPGQGLQFLFEYFSETQRNKGNFPGRFSGRQFSNSRSEMNVSTLELGDSALYLCASSPKGGLAGDRLTDTQYFGPGTRLTVL.

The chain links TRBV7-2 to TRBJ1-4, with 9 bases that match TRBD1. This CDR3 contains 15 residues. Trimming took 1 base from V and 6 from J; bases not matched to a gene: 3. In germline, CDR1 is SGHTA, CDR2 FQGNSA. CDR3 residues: CASSLGDRVDEKLFF. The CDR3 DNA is TGTGCCAGCAGCTTAGGGGACAGGGTGGATGAAAAACTGTTTTTT.

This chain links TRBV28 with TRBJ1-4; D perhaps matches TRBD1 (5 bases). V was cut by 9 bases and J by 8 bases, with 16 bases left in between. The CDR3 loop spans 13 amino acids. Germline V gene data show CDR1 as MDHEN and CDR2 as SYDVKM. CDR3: CASLRGNGEKLFF. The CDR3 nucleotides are TGTGCCAGTCTGAGGGGAAATGGGGAAAAACTGTTTTTT.

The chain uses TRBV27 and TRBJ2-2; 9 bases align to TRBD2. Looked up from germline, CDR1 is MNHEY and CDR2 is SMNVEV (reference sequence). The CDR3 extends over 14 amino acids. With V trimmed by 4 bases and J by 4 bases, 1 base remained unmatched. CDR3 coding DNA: TGTGCCAGCAGTTGGGGACTAGCCACCGGGGAGCTGTTTTTT. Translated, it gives CASSWGLATGELFF.

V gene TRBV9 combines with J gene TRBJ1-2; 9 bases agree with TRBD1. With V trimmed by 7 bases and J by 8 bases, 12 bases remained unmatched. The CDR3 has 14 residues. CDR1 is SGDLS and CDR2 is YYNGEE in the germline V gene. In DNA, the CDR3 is TGTGCCAGCCGTCAGGGACAGGGCTCTTTCGGCTACACCTTC. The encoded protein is CASRQGQGSFGYTF.